This TCR beta chain was profiled in a study of beta chain features in type 1 diabetes. Looking at the study overall: Examination of sorted cells across all samples involved around 98 million cells. Study conclusions and caveats: Moderately but significantly shorter TCRB CDR3s were found in Type 1 diabetes patients in all four CD4+ subsets.

Investigators reverse transcribed all isolated RNA, so they sequenced expressed TCRB transcripts. Data came from immunoSEQ multiplex PCR; TCRdb stores just in-frame clones and leaves some out. The table shows under 300,000 clones, with approximately 15% occurring only once. For this clone: Its antigen is as yet unknown.

V dropped 3 bases and J dropped 0 bases, with 11 bases sitting between them. CDR3 length: 15 residues. CDR1 and CDR2 (germline): LNHDA, SQIVND (reference sequence). The chain employs TRBV19 and TRBJ2-5; possibly TRBD2 for D (6 bases). Sequenced sample: naive CD4+ T cells from blood. The receptor was derived from a man aged 25-45 years with type 1 diabetes. The CDR3 nucleotides read TGTGCCAGTAGTATGAATAGCGGCCACCAAGAGACCCAGTACTTC. As protein: CASSMNSGHQETQYF.